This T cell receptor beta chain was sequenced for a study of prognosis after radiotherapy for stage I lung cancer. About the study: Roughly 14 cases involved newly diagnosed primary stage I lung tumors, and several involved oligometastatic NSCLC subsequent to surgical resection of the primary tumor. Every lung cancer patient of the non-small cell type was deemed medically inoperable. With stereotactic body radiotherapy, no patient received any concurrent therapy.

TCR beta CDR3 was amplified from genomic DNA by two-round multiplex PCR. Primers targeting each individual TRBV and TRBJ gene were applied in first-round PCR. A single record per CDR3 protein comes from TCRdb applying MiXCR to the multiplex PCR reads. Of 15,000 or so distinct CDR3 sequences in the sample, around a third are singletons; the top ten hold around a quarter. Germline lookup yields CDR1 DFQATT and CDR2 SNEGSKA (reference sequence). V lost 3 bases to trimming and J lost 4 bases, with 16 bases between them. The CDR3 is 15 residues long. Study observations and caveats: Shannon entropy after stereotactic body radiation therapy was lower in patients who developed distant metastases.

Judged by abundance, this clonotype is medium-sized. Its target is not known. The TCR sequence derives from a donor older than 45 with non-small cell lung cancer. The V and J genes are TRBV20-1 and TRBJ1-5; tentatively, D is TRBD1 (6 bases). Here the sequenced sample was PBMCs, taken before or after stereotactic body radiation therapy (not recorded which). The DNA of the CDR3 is TGCAGTGCTAGGGGTGGGGGCTTCAAGAATCAGCCCCAGCATTTT. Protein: CSARGGGFKNQPQHF.